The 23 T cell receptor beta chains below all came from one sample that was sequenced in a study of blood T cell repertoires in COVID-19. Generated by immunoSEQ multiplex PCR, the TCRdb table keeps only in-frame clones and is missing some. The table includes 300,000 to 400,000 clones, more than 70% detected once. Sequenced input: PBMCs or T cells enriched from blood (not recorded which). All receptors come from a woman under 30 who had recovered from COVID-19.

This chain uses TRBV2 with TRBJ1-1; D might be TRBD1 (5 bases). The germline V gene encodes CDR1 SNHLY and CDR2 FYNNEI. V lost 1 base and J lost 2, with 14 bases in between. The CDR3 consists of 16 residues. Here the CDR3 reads CASSEGGDGHNTEAFF. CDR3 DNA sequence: TGTGCCAGCAGTGAAGGGGGGGACGGACATAACACTGAAGCTTTCTTT.

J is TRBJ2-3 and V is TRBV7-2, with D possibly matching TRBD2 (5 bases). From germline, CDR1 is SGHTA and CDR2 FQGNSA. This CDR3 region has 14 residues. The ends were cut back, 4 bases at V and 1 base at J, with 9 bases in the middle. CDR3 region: CASSSPLGTDTQYF. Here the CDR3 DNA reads TGTGCCAGCAGCTCTCCACTAGGCACAGATACGCAGTATTTT.

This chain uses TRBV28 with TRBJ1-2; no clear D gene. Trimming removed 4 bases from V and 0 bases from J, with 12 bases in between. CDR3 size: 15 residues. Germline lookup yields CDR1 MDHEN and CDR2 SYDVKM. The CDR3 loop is CASSSPQVSNYGYTF. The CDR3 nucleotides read TGTGCCAGCAGTTCCCCCCAGGTCTCTAACTATGGCTACACCTTC.

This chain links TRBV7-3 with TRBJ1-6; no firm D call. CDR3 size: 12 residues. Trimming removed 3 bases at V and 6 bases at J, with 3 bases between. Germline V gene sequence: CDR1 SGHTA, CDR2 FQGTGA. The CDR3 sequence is CASSLANSPLHF. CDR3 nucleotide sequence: TGTGCCAGCAGCTTGGCTAATTCACCCCTCCACTTT.

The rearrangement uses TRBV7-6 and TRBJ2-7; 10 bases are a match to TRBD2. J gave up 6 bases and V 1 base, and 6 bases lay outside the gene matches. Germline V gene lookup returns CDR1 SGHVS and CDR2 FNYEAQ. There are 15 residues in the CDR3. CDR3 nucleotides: TGTGCCAGCAGCTTAGGACCCGGGACTAGCGCCGAGCAGTACTTC. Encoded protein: CASSLGPGTSAEQYF.

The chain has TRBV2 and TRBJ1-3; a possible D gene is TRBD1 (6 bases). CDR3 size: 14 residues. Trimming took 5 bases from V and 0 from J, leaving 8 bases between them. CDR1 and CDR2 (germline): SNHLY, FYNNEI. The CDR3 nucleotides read TGTGCCAGCAGTTACAGGGCCTCTGGAAACACCATATATTTT. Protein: CASSYRASGNTIYF.

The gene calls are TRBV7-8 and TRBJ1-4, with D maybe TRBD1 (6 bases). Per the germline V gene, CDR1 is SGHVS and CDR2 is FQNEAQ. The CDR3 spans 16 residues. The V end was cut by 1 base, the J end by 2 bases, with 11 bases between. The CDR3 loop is CASSLDRAGTNEKLFF. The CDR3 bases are TGTGCCAGCAGCTTAGACAGGGCCGGTACTAATGAAAAACTGTTTTTT.

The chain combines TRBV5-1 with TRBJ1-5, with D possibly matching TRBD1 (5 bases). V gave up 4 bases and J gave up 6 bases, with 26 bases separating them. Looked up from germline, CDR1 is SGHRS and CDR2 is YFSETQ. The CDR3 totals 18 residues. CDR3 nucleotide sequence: TGCGCCAGCAGCCCGGTATCATGGGGGGAGGGAGAAGGTCAGCCCCAGCATTTT. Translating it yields CASSPVSWGEGEGQPQHF.

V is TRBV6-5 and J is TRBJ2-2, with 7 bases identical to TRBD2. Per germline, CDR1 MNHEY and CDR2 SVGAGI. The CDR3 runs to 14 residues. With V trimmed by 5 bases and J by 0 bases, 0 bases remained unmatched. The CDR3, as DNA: TGTGCCAGCAGTCGGGGGGCGAACACCGGGGAGCTGTTTTTT. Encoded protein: CASSRGANTGELFF.

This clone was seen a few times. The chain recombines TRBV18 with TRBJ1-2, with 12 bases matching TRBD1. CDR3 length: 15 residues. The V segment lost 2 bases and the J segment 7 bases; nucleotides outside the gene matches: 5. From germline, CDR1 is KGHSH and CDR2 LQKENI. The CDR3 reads CASSPEGQGARGYTF. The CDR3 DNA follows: TGTGCCAGCTCACCAGAGGGACAGGGGGCGCGTGGCTACACCTTC.

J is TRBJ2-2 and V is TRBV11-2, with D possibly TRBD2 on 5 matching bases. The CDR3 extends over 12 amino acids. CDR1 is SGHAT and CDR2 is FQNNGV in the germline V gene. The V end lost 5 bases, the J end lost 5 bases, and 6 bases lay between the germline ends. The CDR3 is CASSGGTGELFF. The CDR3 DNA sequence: TGTGCCAGCAGCGGAGGAACCGGGGAGCTGTTTTTT. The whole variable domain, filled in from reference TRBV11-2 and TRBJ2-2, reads EAGVAQSPRYKIIEKRQSVAFWCNPISGHATLYWYQQILGQGPKLLIQFQNNGVVDDSQLPKDRFSAERLKGVDSTLKIQPAKLEDSAVYLCASSGGTGELFFGEGSRLTVL.

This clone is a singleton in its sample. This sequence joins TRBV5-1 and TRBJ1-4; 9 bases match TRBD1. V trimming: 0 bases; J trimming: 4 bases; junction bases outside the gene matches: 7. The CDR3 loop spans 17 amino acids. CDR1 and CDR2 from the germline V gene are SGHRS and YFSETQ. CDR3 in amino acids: CASSLAIGTGINEKLFF. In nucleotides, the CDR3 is TGCGCCAGCAGCTTGGCCATCGGGACAGGGATTAATGAAAAACTGTTTTTT.

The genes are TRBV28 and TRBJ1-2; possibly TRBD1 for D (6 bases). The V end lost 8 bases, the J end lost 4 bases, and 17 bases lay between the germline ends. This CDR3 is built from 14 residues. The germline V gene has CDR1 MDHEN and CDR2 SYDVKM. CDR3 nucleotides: TGTGCCAGCGTGAAAGGGGGGGCTTTCTATGGCTACACCTTC. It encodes CASVKGGAFYGYTF.

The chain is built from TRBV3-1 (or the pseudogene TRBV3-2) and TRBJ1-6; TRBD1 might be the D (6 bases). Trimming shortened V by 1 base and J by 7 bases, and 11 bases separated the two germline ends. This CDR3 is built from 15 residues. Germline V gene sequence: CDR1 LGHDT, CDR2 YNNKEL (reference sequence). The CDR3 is CASSQVEGTNSPLHF. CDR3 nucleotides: TGTGCCAGCAGCCAAGTAGAGGGGACAAATTCACCCCTCCACTTT.

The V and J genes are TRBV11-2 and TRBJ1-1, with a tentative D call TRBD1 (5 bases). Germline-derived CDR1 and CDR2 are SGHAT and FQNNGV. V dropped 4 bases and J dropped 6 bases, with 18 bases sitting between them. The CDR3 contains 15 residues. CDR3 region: CASSSPPQDTAEAFF. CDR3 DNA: TGTGCCAGCAGCTCGCCACCACAGGATACCGCTGAAGCTTTCTTT.

CDR3 in amino acids: CAWSSGGYTGELFF. For the CDR3, the DNA is TGTGCCTGGAGTAGCGGGGGGTACACCGGGGAGCTGTTTTTT. The chain joins TRBV30 to TRBJ2-2; 9 positions match TRBD2. This CDR3 region has 14 residues. Germline V gene lookup returns CDR1 GTSNPN and CDR2 SVGIG (reference sequence). The ends lost 2 bases at V and 3 bases at J; junction bases unmatched: 1.

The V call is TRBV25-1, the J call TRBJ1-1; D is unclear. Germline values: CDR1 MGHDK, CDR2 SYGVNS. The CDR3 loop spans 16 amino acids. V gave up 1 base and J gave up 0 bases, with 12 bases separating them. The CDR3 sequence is CASSEFGGRLNTEAFF. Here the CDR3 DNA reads TGTGCCAGCAGTGAATTTGGAGGCAGGTTGAACACTGAAGCTTTCTTT.

The CDR3 protein is CASSSLSAGTYYEQYF. In nucleotides, the CDR3 is TGTGCCAGCAGCTCCCTCAGTGCGGGAACCTACTACGAGCAGTACTTC. J is TRBJ2-7 and V is TRBV5-6; tentatively, D is TRBD2 (6 bases). Trimming cost V 3 bases and J 3 bases, with 19 bases left between them. The length of the CDR3 is 16 residues. In germline, CDR1 is SGHDT, CDR2 YYEEEE.

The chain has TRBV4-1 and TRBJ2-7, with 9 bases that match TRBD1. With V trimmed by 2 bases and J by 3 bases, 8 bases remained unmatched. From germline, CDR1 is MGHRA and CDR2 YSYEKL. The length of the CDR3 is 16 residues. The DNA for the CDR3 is TGCGCCAGCAGCCAACCTTCATGGACAGGGGTCTACGAGCAGTACTTC. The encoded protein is CASSQPSWTGVYEQYF.

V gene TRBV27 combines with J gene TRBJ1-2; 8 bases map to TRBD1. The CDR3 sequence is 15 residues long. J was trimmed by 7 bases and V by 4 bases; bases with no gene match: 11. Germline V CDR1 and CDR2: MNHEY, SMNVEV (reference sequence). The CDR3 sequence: CASSSWTGYHGGYTF. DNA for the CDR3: TGTGCCAGCAGTTCATGGACAGGGTATCATGGTGGCTACACCTTC.

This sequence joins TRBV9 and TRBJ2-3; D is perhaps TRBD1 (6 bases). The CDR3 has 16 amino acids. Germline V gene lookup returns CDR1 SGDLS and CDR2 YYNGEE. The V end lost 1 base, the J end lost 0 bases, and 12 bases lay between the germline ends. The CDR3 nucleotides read TGTGCCAGCAGCGTACAGGTGGGGGCTAGCACAGATACGCAGTATTTT. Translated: CASSVQVGASTDTQYF.

CDR3 sequence: CASRHREQSPLHF. Here the CDR3 DNA reads TGTGCCAGCAGGCACCGGGAGCAGTCACCCCTCCACTTT. The V call is TRBV2, the J call TRBJ1-6; D is unresolved. The V gene lost 6 bases and the J gene lost 10 bases, with 13 bases spanning the gap. This CDR3 comprises 13 residues. Germline loops: CDR1 SNHLY, CDR2 FYNNEI. The full variable domain, with the rest looked up from reference TRBV2 and TRBJ1-6, is EPEVTQTPSHQVTQMGQEVILRCVPISNHLYFYWYRQILGQKVEFLVSFYNNEISEKSEIFDDQFSVERPDGSNFTLKIRSTKLEDSAMYFCASRHREQSPLHFGNGTRLTVT.

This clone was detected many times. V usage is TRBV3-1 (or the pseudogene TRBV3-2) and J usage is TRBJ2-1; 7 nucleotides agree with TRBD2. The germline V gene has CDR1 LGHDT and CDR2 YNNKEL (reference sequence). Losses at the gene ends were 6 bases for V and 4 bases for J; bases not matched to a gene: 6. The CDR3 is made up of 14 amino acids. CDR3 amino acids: CASSSGLPYNEQFF. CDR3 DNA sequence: TGTGCCAGCAGTTCGGGACTACCTTACAATGAGCAGTTCTTC.